The clone carrying this TCR beta chain was seen ten or more times. The data are from a study of regulatory T cells in long-lasting Graves disease. According to the study, TCR beta libraries were built with iRepertoire HTBI primers and CDR3-region Arm-PCR. TCRdb processed the multiplex PCR reads anew with MiXCR; each CDR3 protein has one entry. The repertoire holds a few hundred thousand distinct CDR3 sequences, around 11% seen once, with under 20% in the top ten. V gave up 7 bases and J gave up 7 bases, with 17 bases separating them. The CDR3 is 14 amino acids. Germline values: CDR1 MNHEY, CDR2 SMNVEV (reference sequence). Described time point: newly diagnosed GD, antithyroid drugs for less than 3 months. PBMCs were the source of the RNA used for TCR sequencing. These data also formed part of another study, on T cells in Graves' hyperthyroidism and ophthalmopathy. That work states: With a median lead of around 5.9 months before onset, the model predicted ophthalmopathy.

The sample consisted of peripheral blood mononuclear cells (PBMCs), taken at new diagnosis, from a patient treated with antithyroid drugs. The TCR originated in a woman aged 18-29 years with Graves disease. The chain couples TRBV27 to TRBJ2-1; TRBD2 is a possible D gene (7 bases). DNA for the CDR3: TGTGCCAGCACCGTGGGGGGGCTCTGGAATGAGCAGTTCTTC. Translation gives CASTVGGLWNEQFF.